The text below deals with one T cell receptor (beta chain). These data come from a study of OX40 agonist ivuxolimab in advanced cancers. Across the study: Recorded diagnoses for dose-escalation patients were hepatocellular carcinoma, melanoma, renal cell or head and neck cancer. Patients were under 90% male with ages roughly 20 to 85, mean around 61. Three patients, one with hepatocellular carcinoma and two with cutaneous melanoma, responded partially.

The table came from immunoSEQ multiplex PCR; TCRdb's copy has only in-frame clones and leaves some out. The sample has more than 45,000 clones; approximately 90% are singletons. Germline V gives CDR1 SEHNR, CDR2 FQNEAQ (reference sequence). V lost 3 bases and J lost 6, with 3 bases in between. The CDR3 is made up of 11 amino acids. This sample comprised CD4+ or CD8+ T cells sorted from blood, obtained in a trial of the OX40 agonist ivuxolimab. The rearrangement links TRBV7-9 to TRBJ1-3; D not resolved. This TCR was recovered from an adult with an advanced solid tumor such as melanoma, head and neck, liver or kidney cancer. CDR3 bases: TGTGCCAGCAGCTTTCCAAACACCATATATTTT. Translated, it gives CASSFPNTIYF.